This TCR beta chain comes out of a study of blood T cells in healthy people across ages. A sample-barcoded 5' primer and a J-beta primer mix were used in a second PCR of roughly 7 to 11 cycles. The yield of each sample was at least 2.5 million CDR3-containing paired-end reads. Using its own MiXCR run on the 5' RACE reads, TCRdb lists one record per CDR3 protein. The sample records roughly 930,000 distinct CDR3 sequences, around 49% being singletons. It was roughly 10 milliliters of peripheral blood that were drawn from each donor. The CDR3 consists of 14 residues. Per the germline V gene, CDR1 is MNHEY and CDR2 is SVGEGT. As concerns this clonotype: The junction differs from germline at one of its ends, possibly a read error.

This sequence joins TRBV6-2 or TRBV6-3 and TRBJ2-1; D might be TRBD1 or TRBD2, each matching 6 bases. This clonotype was sampled from a man younger than 40 in good health. Sample: blood. The CDR3 DNA is TGTGCCAGCAGGGTCGGGGGCCGTTACAATGGGCAGTTCTTC. It yields the protein CASRVGGRYNGQFF.